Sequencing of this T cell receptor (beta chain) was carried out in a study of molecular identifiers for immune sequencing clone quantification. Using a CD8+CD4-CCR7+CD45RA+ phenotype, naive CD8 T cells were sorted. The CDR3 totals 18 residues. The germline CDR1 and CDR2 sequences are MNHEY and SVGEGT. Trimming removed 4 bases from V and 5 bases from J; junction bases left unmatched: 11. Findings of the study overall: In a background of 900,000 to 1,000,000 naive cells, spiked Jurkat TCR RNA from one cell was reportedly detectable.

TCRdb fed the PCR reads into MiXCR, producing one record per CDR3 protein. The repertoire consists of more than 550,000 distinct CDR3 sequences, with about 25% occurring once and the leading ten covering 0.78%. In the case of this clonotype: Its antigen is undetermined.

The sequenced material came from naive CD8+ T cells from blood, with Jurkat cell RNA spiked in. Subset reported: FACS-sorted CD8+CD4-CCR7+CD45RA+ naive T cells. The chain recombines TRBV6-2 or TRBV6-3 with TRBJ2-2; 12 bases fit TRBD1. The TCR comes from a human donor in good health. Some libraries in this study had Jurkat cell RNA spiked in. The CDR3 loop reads CASSFSGTGGKETGELFF. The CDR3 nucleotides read TGTGCCAGCAGTTTCTCCGGGACAGGGGGCAAAGAGACCGGGGAGCTGTTTTTT.